Shown below are 15 T cell receptor beta chains from a single sample sequenced in a study of blood T cell repertoires in COVID-19. Sequenced by immunoSEQ multiplex PCR; TCRdb stores in-frame clones only, minus some. The sample has 95,000 to 120,000 clones, around 85% seen once. Sequencing used peripheral blood. Receptor source: a man aged 50 or older with acute or convalescent COVID-19.

The chain joins TRBV20-1 to TRBJ1-5; D uncertain. V shed 3 bases and J shed 5 bases, with 14 bases lying between them. Per germline, CDR1 DFQATT and CDR2 SNEGSKA (reference sequence). CDR3 length equals 14 residues. The chain's CDR3 is CSASRLGTDQPQHF. The CDR3 bases are TGCAGTGCTAGTCGTTTAGGCACAGATCAGCCCCAGCATTTT.

This sequence joins TRBV19 and TRBJ2-3; TRBD2 matches 11 bases. The CDR3 runs 16 residues. CDR1 is LNHDA and CDR2 is SQIVND in the germline V gene (reference sequence). V trimming: 5 bases; J trimming: 9 bases; junction bases outside the gene matches: 13. CDR3 loop: CASSQSTSGAYATQYF. Here the CDR3 DNA reads TGTGCCAGTAGTCAATCGACTAGCGGGGCCTACGCGACGCAGTATTTT.

This clone has just one count. The genes are TRBV25-1 and TRBJ2-3; TRBD2 might be the D (7 bases). This CDR3 spans 14 amino acids. Germline V gene data show CDR1 as MGHDK and CDR2 as SYGVNS. Between the trimmed V and J ends, which lost 2 bases and 4 bases, there was a span of 10 bases. The CDR3 spells CASSEPGGADTQYF. CDR3 sequence (DNA): TGTGCCAGCAGTGAACCGGGGGGCGCAGATACGCAGTATTTT. Complete variable domain (other parts from reference TRBV25-1 and TRBJ2-3): EADIYQTPRYLVIGTGKKITLECSQTMGHDKMYWYQQDPGMELHLIHYSYGVNSTEKGDLSSESTVSRIRTEHFPLTLESARPSHTSQYLCASSEPGGADTQYFGPGTRLTVL.

The chain combines TRBV27 with TRBJ2-1; D possibly corresponds to TRBD2 (6 bases). The V end was cut by 8 bases, the J end by 4 bases, with 12 bases between. The CDR3 consists of 13 residues. From germline, CDR1 is MNHEY and CDR2 SMNVEV (reference sequence). DNA for the CDR3: TGTGCCAGCGGGGCGGGGCGTTACAATGAGCAGTTCTTC. The encoded protein is CASGAGRYNEQFF.

The chain uses TRBV7-9 and TRBJ1-4; TRBD1 is a possible D gene (5 bases). Per germline, CDR1 SEHNR and CDR2 FQNEAQ (reference sequence). V gave up 2 bases and J gave up 4 bases, with 17 bases separating them. The CDR3 runs to 17 residues. The CDR3 here is CASSLREGGAFNEKLFF. The CDR3 DNA is TGTGCCAGCAGCTTACGGGAGGGAGGGGCTTTTAATGAAAAACTGTTTTTT.

The chain uses TRBV2 and TRBJ2-3; 9 bases agree with TRBD2. The CDR3 is 14 amino acids. The germline V gene has CDR1 SNHLY and CDR2 FYNNEI. With 5 bases clipped from V and 6 bases from J, the junction kept 6 bases outside the gene matches. CDR3 in DNA: TGTGCCAGCAGTCTCGGCGGGGGGGCGGATACGCAGTATTTT. Translation: CASSLGGGADTQYF.

In its sample, this clone was seen once. J is TRBJ1-6 and V is TRBV24-1; 7 positions match TRBD1. V lost 7 bases, J lost 5 bases, and 4 bases stayed unmatched. Germline loops: CDR1 KGHDR, CDR2 SFDVKD. The CDR3 consists of 14 residues. CDR3 sequence reads: CATRDDRDNSPLHF. The CDR3 nucleotides are TGTGCCACCAGAGATGACAGGGATAATTCACCCCTCCACTTT.

This rearrangement joins TRBV19 to TRBJ1-2; D perhaps matches TRBD1 (5 bases). Germline CDR1 and CDR2: LNHDA and SQIVND (reference sequence). This CDR3 has 12 residues. V was trimmed by 7 bases and J by 3 bases, leaving 9 bases between them. The CDR3, as DNA: TGTGCCAGTACTCAGGGTGACTATGGCTACACCTTC. The encoded protein is CASTQGDYGYTF.

This chain joins TRBV3-1 (or the pseudogene TRBV3-2) and TRBJ2-3; maybe TRBD2 (5 bases). The germline gives CDR1 LGHDT, CDR2 YNNKEL (reference sequence). Trimming took off 2 bases at V and 0 bases at J, with 9 bases between the two ends. The CDR3 is 15 amino acids. CDR3 sequence reads: CASSQPSLSTDTQYF. The CDR3 DNA is TGTGCCAGCAGCCAACCTAGCCTTAGCACAGATACGCAGTATTTT.

The chain combines TRBV23-1 with TRBJ1-1; perhaps TRBD1 as D (5 bases). TRBV23-1 is marked as an open reading frame, function uncertain. V gave up 2 bases and J gave up 5 bases, with 18 bases separating them. The CDR3 is 16 amino acids. In nucleotides, the CDR3 is TGCGCCAGCAGTCAAAGGGGAAAGGGTGTTAAGACTGAAGCTTTCTTT. It specifies CASSQRGKGVKTEAFF.

The chain couples TRBV10-1 to TRBJ2-1, with 8 bases matching TRBD2. Trimming cost V 5 bases and J 8 bases; bases outside gene matches: 5. This CDR3 region has 13 residues. In germline, CDR1 is WNHNN, CDR2 SYGVQD (reference sequence). The CDR3 region has the DNA TGCGCCAGCAGTAAAGCGGGGGCCCATGAGCAGTTCTTC. It is translated as CASSKAGAHEQFF.

The V and J genes are TRBV6-5 and TRBJ2-7; TRBD1 agrees at 11 bases. The J segment lost 4 bases and the V segment lost 0 bases, leaving 5 bases of the junction unmatched. This CDR3 spans 16 amino acids. CDR1 and CDR2 (germline): MNHEY, SVGAGI. CDR3 residues: CASSYSSGQGAYEQYF. As DNA, the CDR3 is TGTGCCAGCAGTTACTCGTCTGGACAGGGGGCTTACGAGCAGTACTTC.

This clone was recorded a few times. This chain uses TRBV6-2 or TRBV6-3 with TRBJ1-3, with 7 positions matching TRBD1. Trimming at V came to 2 bases and at J to 4 bases, leaving 11 bases not matched to a gene. CDR3 length equals 17 residues. CDR1 MNHEY and CDR2 SVGEGT come from the germline V gene. CDR3 protein: CASSYLHRQGTGNTIYF. The CDR3 nucleotides are TGTGCCAGCAGTTACCTACACCGACAGGGAACGGGAAACACCATATATTTT.

The chain recombines TRBV3-1 (or the pseudogene TRBV3-2) with TRBJ2-7; TRBD2 agrees at 9 bases. Germline trimming cut 4 bases from V and 5 bases from J; bases unmatched to any gene: 3. Germline CDR1 and CDR2: LGHDT and YNNKEL (reference sequence). The CDR3 contains 13 residues. CDR3 loop: CASSRAGGDEQYV. CDR3 nucleotide sequence: TGTGCCAGCAGCCGGGCGGGGGGGGACGAGCAGTACGTC.

The genes are TRBV12-3 or TRBV12-4 and TRBJ1-2, with 7 bases matching TRBD1. The ends lost 6 bases at V and 4 bases at J; junction bases unmatched: 5. The CDR3 length is 13 residues. The CDR3 here is CASSQTGPYGYTF. CDR3 bases: TGTGCCAGCAGCCAGACAGGGCCCTATGGCTACACCTTC.